This T cell receptor beta chain is drawn from a study of breast tumors, draining lymph nodes, adjacent tissues. Points from the study as a whole: Compared with lymph nodes, tumors were less diverse; compared with nontumor tissue, more. Tumor T cell lymph node origin was a supported hypothesis, not proven.

TCRdb re-called the multiplex PCR reads with MiXCR, one entry per CDR3 protein. The sample yields 150,000 to 200,000 distinct CDR3 sequences, about 30% seen once. The CDR3 runs to 14 residues. The V gene's germline CDR1 is KGHDR and CDR2 SFDVKD. Trimming stripped 7 bases from V and 1 base from J, with 12 bases between. Breast cancer patients provided tissue from their axillary draining lymph nodes. This clonotype was detected ten times or more. The antigen is unknown. The genes are TRBV24-1 and TRBJ1-1, with a tentative D call TRBD1 (5 bases). Sequenced: axillary lymph node tissue. The receptor comes from a female donor with breast cancer. Some clones in this sample may be carry-over from other donors' samples. The CDR3 is CATRRGAGNTEAFF. The CDR3 coding sequence is TGTGCCACCAGACGAGGGGCGGGGAACACTGAAGCTTTCTTT.